This paragraph covers one T cell receptor beta chain sequence. Germline assignment: CDR1 SGHNT and CDR2 YYREEE (reference sequence). The CDR3 runs 15 residues. Trimming cost V 4 bases and J 3 bases, with 16 bases left between them. Study processing details: Nucleated cell number was recorded as an estimate derived from reference gene primer amplification. Produced via immunoSEQ multiplex PCR; TCRdb's table is partial and in-frame only. V and J calls and clone size are copied from that table; D and trimming were computed from the DNA. Counted here are 100,000 to 150,000 clones, 84% occurring once; the ten biggest clones make up 1.4%. This sample stems from a study of blood T cell repertoires in COVID-19.

Sequences were obtained from peripheral blood. The genes are TRBV5-4 and TRBJ1-2; D is unresolved. The sequence was obtained from a man between 60 and 75 years old with acute or convalescent COVID-19. The chain's CDR3 is CASSTATGSYYGYTF. CDR3 bases: TGTGCCAGCAGCACGGCGACCGGGTCGTACTATGGCTACACCTTC. Supplemented by reference TRBV5-4 and TRBJ1-2, the full variable domain reads ETGVTQSPTHLIKTRGQQVTLRCSSQSGHNTVSWYQQALGQGPQFIFQYYREEENGRGNFPPRFSGLQFPNYSSELNVNALELDDSALYLCASSTATGSYYGYTFGSGTRLTVV.